A selection of T cell receptor beta chains follows, all from one sample in a study of blood T cells in healthy people across ages. One entry per CDR3 protein results from TCRdb running MiXCR on the 5' RACE reads. The data show approximately 290,000 distinct CDR3 sequences, around 30% seen once. The sequencing input was blood. The source of these receptors is a woman in her seventies in good health. Both conserved end residues are part of each CDR3.

TRBJ2-5	TRBV4-1	CASSQEDRITF
TRBJ2-3	TRBV3-1	CASSHTSGRLPDTQYF
TRBJ2-1	TRBV9	CASSVDQYNEQFF
TRBJ2-1	TRBV28	CASREAHNEQFF
TRBJ2-2	TRBV20-1	CSAGTSGNTGELFF
TRBJ2-7	TRBV28	CASRSRDTLDEQYF
TRBJ2-7	TRBV28	CASSLFGYEQYF
TRBJ2-5	TRBV6-5	CASSPRIQETQYF
NA	TRBV28	CASSLATSGINEQFF
TRBJ1-1	TRBV20-1	CSARDPRGNTEAFF
NA	TRBV5-1	CASRINTQLSYEQYF
NA	TRBV20-1	CSANPRDSFYEQYF
TRBJ1-5	TRBV15	CATAPLQQGAAGNSYQPQHF
NA	TRBV12-3/TRBV12-4	CASSLEIRLNNEQFF
TRBJ2-7	TRBV4-2	CASSQWGQVSEQYF
TRBJ2-5	TRBV27	CASSSRGAETQYF
TRBJ1-5	TRBV27	CASSPRGGGLGNQPQHF
TRBJ1-1	TRBV9	CASTDRYRNTEAFF